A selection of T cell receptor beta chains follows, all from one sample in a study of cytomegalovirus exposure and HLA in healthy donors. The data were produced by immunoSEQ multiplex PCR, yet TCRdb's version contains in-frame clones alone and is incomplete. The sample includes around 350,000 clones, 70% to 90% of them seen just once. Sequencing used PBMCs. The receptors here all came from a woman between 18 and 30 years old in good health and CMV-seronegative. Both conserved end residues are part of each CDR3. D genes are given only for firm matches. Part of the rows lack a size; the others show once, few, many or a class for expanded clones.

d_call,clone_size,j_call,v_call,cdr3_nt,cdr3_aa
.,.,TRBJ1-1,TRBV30,TGTGCCTTAAGACGGGTGAACACTGAAGCTTTCTTT,CALRRVNTEAFF
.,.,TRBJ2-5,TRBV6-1,TGTGCCAGCACCCTCTTAGGGGGAGAGACCCAGTACTTC,CASTLLGGETQYF
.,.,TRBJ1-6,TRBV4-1,TGCGCCAGCAGTGGTACAGGGAATTCACCCCTCCACTTT,CASSGTGNSPLHF
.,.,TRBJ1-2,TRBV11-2,TGTGCCAGCAGTCGTTCCGGGATCTATGGCTACACCTTC,CASSRSGIYGYTF
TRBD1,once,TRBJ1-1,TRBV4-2,TGTGCCAGCAGCTCGACGACAGGGGCGGTCCAAACTGAAGCTTTCTTT,CASSSTTGAVQTEAFF
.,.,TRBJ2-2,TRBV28,TGTGCCAGCAGTCCCTTGACAATCCCGATCCAAGGGGAGCTGTTTTTT,CASSPLTIPIQGELFF
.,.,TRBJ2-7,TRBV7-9,TGTGCCAGCAGCTTATTCAGCGGAAAATCCTACGAGCAGTACTTC,CASSLFSGKSYEQYF
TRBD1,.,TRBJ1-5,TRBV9,TGTGCCAGCAGCGTAGCTCCAGGGGGTCAGCCCCAGCATTTT,CASSVAPGGQPQHF
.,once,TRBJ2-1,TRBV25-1,TGTGCCAGCAGTCCCGGAGGGGGGGGAGGCCACTACAATGAGCAGTTCTTC,CASSPGGGGGHYNEQFF
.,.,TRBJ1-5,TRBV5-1,TGCGCCAGCAGCTTGGGGCAGTTCAGCAATCAGCCCCAGCATTTT,CASSLGQFSNQPQHF
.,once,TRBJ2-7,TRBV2,TGTGCCAGCAGTTCCGACAGCTACGAGCAGTACTTC,CASSSDSYEQYF
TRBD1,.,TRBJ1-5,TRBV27,TGTGCCAGCACTAGGACAGGGGGGAATCAGCCCCAGCATTTT,CASTRTGGNQPQHF
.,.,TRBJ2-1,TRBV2,TGTGCCAACAACAGCAATGAGCAGTTCTTC,CANNSNEQFF
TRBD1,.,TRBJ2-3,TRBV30,TGTGCCTGGAGCGAGGGACAGGGCCAGACAGATACGCAGTATTTT,CAWSEGQGQTDTQYF
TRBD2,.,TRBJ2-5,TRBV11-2,TGTGCCAGCAGCTTCAGGACTAGCGGGATAAGGGAGACCCAGTACTTC,CASSFRTSGIRETQYF
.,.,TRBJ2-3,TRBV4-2,TGTGCCAGCAGCCATAATGAGTGGGATACGCAGTATTTT,CASSHNEWDTQYF
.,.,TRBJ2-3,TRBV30,TGTGCCTGGAGTGTTTTACCCGCGGGGGCGCACCATACGCAGTATTTT,CAWSVLPAGAHHTQYF
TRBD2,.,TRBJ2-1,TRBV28,TGTGCCAGCAGTCCAGAATCCGGGACTAGCCTTTGGCATGAGCAGTTCTTC,CASSPESGTSLWHEQFF
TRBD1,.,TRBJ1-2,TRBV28,TGTGCCAGCTCACCGGGACAGGCTAACTATGGCTACACCTTC,CASSPGQANYGYTF
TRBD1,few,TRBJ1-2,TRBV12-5,TGTGCTAGTGGTATTGGACAGGGAATCTACACCTTC,CASGIGQGIYTF
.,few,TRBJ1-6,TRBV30,TGTGCCTGGAGTGCTGACCAACGGGGTTCACCCCTCCACTTT,CAWSADQRGSPLHF
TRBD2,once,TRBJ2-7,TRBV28,TGTGCCAGCAGTCTCCGACTAGCGGGGGAGGTAGAGCAGTACTTC,CASSLRLAGEVEQYF
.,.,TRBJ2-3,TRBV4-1,TGCGCCAGCAGCCAGCTCGGAGTGAGAGATACGCAGTATTTT,CASSQLGVRDTQYF
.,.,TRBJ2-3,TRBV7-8,TGTGCCAGCAGCTTAATACTATTCACAGATACGCAGTATTTT,CASSLILFTDTQYF
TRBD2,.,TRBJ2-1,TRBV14,TGTGCCAGCAGCAGCACCATAGCGGGGGGCCGAAACAATGAGCAGTTCTTC,CASSSTIAGGRNNEQFF
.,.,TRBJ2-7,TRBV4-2,TGTGCCAGCAGCCAAGGAGACGAGCAGTACTTC,CASSQGDEQYF
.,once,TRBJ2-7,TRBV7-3,TGTGCCAGCAGCTTAGTGGAGGGGATCTCACCACTCAACTACGAGCAGTACTTC,CASSLVEGISPLNYEQYF
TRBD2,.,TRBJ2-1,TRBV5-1,TGCGCCAGCAGTTTGACACATAGCGGGTTCTCCTACAATGAGCAGTTCTTC,CASSLTHSGFSYNEQFF
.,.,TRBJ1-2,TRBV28,TGTGCCACTGGCAGATATGGCTACACCTTC,CATGRYGYTF
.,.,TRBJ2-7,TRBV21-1,TGTGCCTGGGGTCCGGGACTAGCGGGAGTTTATTACGAGCAGTACTTC,CAWGPGLAGVYYEQYF
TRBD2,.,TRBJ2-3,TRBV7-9,TGTGCCAGCAACCGGGGCCAGCGGGATAGCGCAGATACGCAGTATTTT,CASNRGQRDSADTQYF
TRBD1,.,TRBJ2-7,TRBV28,TGTGCCAGCAGCCTCTTCGACAGGGCGTCCTACGAGCAGTACTTC,CASSLFDRASYEQYF
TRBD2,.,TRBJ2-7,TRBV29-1,TGCAGCGCTGTGGGTAGGGGGCTAGCGGGAGTCGAGCAATACTTC,CSAVGRGLAGVEQYF
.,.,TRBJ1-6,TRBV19,TGTGCCAGTAGTCTCGGGCTGGGCCAAGCGGGGAATTCACCCCTCCACTTT,CASSLGLGQAGNSPLHF
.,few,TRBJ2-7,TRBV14,TGTGCCAGCAGCGCGTACGGGAGTATGGGCTACGAGCAGTACTTC,CASSAYGSMGYEQYF
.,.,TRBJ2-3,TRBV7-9,TGTGCCATCCTTCTGGATACGCAGTATTTT,CAILLDTQYF
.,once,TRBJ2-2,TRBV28,TGTGCCAGCAGTTTAGTTCTCCATGCTAAGACCGGGGAGCTGTTTTTT,CASSLVLHAKTGELFF
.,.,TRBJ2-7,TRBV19,TGTGCCAGTAGTATAGGTGGACAGCCCGATCCCTACGAGCAGTACTTC,CASSIGGQPDPYEQYF
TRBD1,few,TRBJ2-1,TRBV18,TGTGCCAGCTCAGACAGGGTGGGTGAGCAGTTCTTC,CASSDRVGEQFF
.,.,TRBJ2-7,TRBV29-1,TGCAGCGGAATGGAGGGCGGTGAGCAGTACTTC,CSGMEGGEQYF
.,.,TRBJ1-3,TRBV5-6,TGTGCCAGCAGTCTCTTCTCTGGAAACACCATATATTTT,CASSLFSGNTIYF
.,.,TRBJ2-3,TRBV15,TGTGCCACCAGCAGAGCGACCAGCGACGGAGATACGCAGTATTTT,CATSRATSDGDTQYF
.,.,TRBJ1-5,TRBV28,TGTGCCAGCAGTTTATCGGGGGGGAGCAATCAGCCCCAGCATTTT,CASSLSGGSNQPQHF
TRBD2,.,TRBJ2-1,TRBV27,TGTGCCAGCACTACAGCGGGGCCCTACAATGAGCAGTTCTTC,CASTTAGPYNEQFF
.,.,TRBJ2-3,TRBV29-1,TGCAGCGTGACGTCCAAAGTACAGAGCCTCACAGATACGCAGTATTTT,CSVTSKVQSLTDTQYF
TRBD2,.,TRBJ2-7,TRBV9,TGTGCCAGCAGCGTAGCCCCCCCCCGCGGGAGGGACTACGAGCAGTACTTC,CASSVAPPRGRDYEQYF
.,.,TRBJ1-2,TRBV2,TGTGCCAGCAGTGAAAGGCAGGCCCGAACGTCTTCCTATGGCTACACCTTC,CASSERQARTSSYGYTF
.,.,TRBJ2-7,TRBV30,TGTGCCTGGAGTGGGGGGGCCTACGAGCAGTACTTC,CAWSGGAYEQYF
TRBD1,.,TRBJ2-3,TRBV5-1,TGCGCCAGCAGCTTGCTTTCCGGGACAGGCAGCACAGATACGCAGTATTTT,CASSLLSGTGSTDTQYF